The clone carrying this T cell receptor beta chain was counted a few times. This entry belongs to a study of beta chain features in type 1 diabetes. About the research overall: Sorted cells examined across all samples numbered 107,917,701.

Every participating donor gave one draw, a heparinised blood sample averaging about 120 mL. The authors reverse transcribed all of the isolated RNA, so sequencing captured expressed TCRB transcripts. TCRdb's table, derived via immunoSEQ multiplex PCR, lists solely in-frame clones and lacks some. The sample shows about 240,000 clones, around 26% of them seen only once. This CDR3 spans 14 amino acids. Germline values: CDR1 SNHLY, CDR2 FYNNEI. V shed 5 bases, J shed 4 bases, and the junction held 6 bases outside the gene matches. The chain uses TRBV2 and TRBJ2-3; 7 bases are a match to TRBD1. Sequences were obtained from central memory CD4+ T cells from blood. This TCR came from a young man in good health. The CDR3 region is CASSSQGPSDTQYF. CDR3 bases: TGTGCCAGCAGTTCACAGGGGCCATCAGATACGCAGTATTTT.